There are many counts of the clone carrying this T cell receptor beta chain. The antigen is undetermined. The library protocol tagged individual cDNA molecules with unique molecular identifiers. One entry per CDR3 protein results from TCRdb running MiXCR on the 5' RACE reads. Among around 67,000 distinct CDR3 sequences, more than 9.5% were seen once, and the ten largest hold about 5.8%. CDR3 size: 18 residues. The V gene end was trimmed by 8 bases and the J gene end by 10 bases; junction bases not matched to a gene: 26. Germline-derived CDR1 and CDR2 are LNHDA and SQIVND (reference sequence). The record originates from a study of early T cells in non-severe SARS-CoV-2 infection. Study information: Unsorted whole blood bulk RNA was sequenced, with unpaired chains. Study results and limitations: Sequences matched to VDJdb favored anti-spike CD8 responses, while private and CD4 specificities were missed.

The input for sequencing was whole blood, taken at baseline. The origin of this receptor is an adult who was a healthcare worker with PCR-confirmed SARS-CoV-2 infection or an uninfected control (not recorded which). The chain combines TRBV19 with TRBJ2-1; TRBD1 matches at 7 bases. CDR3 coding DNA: TGTGCCAGTCAGGGTAGGGGGATCCGGGACAGCTTAGCCGTAGAGCAGTTCTTC. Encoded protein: CASQGRGIRDSLAVEQFF.